This T cell receptor (beta chain) derives from a study of T cells in localized non-small cell lung cancer. Repertoires were generated with immunoSEQ multiplex PCR, while TCRdb's copy carries only in-frame clones and drops some. This repertoire shows 100,000 to 150,000 clones, around 92% found once; its top ten account for roughly 1.8%. Comments on this clone: The target antigen is unknown.

Germline lookup yields CDR1 KGHSH and CDR2 LQKENI. The CDR3 contains 16 residues. V was cut by 2 bases and J by 2 bases, with 15 bases left in between. Study results and limitations: Adjacent lung was found to contain a median about 55 of the top 100 tumor clones. Uninvolved nearby lung showed the greatest T cell clonality, exceeding that found in tumor.

The chain recombines TRBV18 with TRBJ2-5; the D is unclear. The sequenced sample was peripheral blood, obtained before any cancer treatment. The TCR was taken from a female donor older than 55 with stage I lung adenocarcinoma. In DNA, the CDR3 is TGTGCCAGCTCACCAATCTCTACGGGCCCACAAGAGACCCAGTACTTC. Translated, it gives CASSPISTGPQETQYF.